This TCR beta chain is from a study of radiotherapy plus CTLA-4 blockade in lung cancer. Findings and limits, study-wide: Reportedly, early blood T cell clone dynamics best predicted response, with interferon-beta.

TCRdb's table, derived via immunoSEQ multiplex PCR, lists solely in-frame clones and lacks some. The table lists tens of thousands of clones, about two thirds of them singletons, with around an eighth in the top ten. Trimming removed 5 bases from V and 6 bases from J; junction bases left unmatched: 8. Germline-derived CDR1 and CDR2 are SGHTA and FQGNSA. This CDR3 has 15 residues. This clone came up a few times. What it recognizes is unknown. This specimen consisted of peripheral blood, obtained from a patient treated with radiotherapy plus ipilimumab. This chain uses TRBV7-2 with TRBJ2-1, with 9 positions matching TRBD1. The clonotype was recovered from a human donor with non-small cell lung cancer that progressed on radiotherapy plus ipilimumab. This chain's CDR3 is CASSPTGGNRNEQFF. CDR3 in DNA: TGTGCCAGCAGCCCTACAGGGGGCAATCGCAATGAGCAGTTCTTC.